Only a few counts were recorded for the clone carrying this T cell receptor (beta chain). This CDR3 comprises 17 residues. The germline gives CDR1 MNHNS, CDR2 SASEGT. Between the trimmed V and J ends, which lost 0 bases and 4 bases, there was a span of 15 bases. This sample is part of a study of control samples from healthy donors and cancer patients. Produced via immunoSEQ multiplex PCR; TCRdb's table is partial and in-frame only. The data contain about 110,000 clones, approximately 82% of them singletons. What was sequenced was blood. This TCR derives from a man aged 18 to 29 in good health. The chain employs TRBV6-1 and TRBJ1-4; D possibly corresponds to TRBD1 (5 bases). Written as DNA, the CDR3 is TGTGCCAGCAGTGAAGCCGTGGGGGGGAATCTTAATGAAAAACTGTTTTTT. Amino acids: CASSEAVGGNLNEKLFF.